This TCR beta chain was sequenced in a study of cytomegalovirus exposure and HLA in healthy donors. Germline CDR1 and CDR2: MNHEY and SVGAGI. Trimming took off 2 bases at V and 0 bases at J, with 5 bases between the two ends. The CDR3 is 14 residues long. Researchers ran the PCR with 60 Vbeta and 13 Jbeta primers. Authors' processing steps: About 11 million of 75 million to 85 million unique TCR beta chains were shared, per a later count. Here immunoSEQ multiplex PCR was the method, and the copy in TCRdb shows in-frame clones only, minus some. The V and J calls and clone size are taken from that table; D and trimming were inferred from the DNA. The table records around 150,000 clones, around 79% of them present only once. About this clone: Its specificity is not known.

Study-wide points: In a later analysis, the majority of CMV-associated beta chains seemingly showed HLA restriction.

The clonotype comes from a man in his forties in good health and CMV-seropositive. This chain joins TRBV6-5 and TRBJ1-5; unclear D gene. Sample: PBMCs. CDR3 sequence (DNA): TGTGCCAGCAGTTACCGGTTTAGCAATCAGCCCCAGCATTTT. This encodes CASSYRFSNQPQHF.